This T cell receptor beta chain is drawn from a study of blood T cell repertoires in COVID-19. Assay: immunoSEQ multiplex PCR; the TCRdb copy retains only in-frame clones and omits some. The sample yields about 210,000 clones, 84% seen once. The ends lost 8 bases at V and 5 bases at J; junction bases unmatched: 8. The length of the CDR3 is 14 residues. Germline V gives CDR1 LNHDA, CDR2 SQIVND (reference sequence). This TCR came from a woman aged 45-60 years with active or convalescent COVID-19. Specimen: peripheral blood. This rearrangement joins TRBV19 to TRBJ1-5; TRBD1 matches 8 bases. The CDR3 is CASRRQGIYQPQHF. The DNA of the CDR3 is TGTGCCAGTCGACGACAGGGGATTTATCAGCCCCAGCATTTT.